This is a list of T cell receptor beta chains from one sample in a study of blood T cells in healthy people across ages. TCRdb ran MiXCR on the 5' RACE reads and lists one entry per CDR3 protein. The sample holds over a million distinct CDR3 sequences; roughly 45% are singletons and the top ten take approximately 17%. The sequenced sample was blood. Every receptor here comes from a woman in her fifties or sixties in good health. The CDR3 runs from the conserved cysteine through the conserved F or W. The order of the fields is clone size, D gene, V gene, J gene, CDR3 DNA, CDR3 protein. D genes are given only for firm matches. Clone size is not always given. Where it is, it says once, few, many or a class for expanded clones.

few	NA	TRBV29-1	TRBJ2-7	TGCAGCGTTGAAGCGACGGGGGACGATAAAACCTCCTACGAGCAGTACTTC	CSVEATGDDKTSYEQYF
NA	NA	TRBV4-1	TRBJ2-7	TGCGCCAGCAGCCAGGGGGCAGGGTTCGGGTACGAGCAGTACTTC	CASSQGAGFGYEQYF
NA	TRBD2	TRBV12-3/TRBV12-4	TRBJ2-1	TGTGCCAGCAGTTTGGGGGGGGGGACTAGCGGGAGTTCGTTCTTC	CASSLGGGTSGSSFF
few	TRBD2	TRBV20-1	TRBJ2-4	TGCAGTGCTAGCTCGTCTAGCGGGACGAACATTCAGTACTTC	CSASSSSGTNIQYF
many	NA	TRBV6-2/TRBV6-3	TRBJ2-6	TGTGCCAGCAGTCGAGGGACCTCTGGGGCCAACGTCCTGACTTTC	CASSRGTSGANVLTF
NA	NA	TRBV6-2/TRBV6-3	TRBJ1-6	TGTGCCAGCAGTTACTCCTCGGGTACCGGTTCACCCCTCCACTTT	CASSYSSGTGSPLHF
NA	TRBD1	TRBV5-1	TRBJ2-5	TGCGCCAGCAGCTTAGTTACAGGGGAGCAAGAGACCCAGTACTTC	CASSLVTGEQETQYF
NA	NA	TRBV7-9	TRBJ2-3	TGTGCCAGCAATGTACTAGTGGACACAGATACGCAGTATTTT	CASNVLVDTDTQYF
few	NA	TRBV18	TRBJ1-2	TGTGCCAGCTCACCTCTGGGGGACTATGGCTACACCTTC	CASSPLGDYGYTF
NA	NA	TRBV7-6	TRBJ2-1	TGTGCCAGCAGCCCCGATGTAGCGGCGTCCCACAATGAGCAGTTCTTC	CASSPDVAASHNEQFF
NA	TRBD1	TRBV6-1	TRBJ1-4	TGTGCCAGCAGTGCCAAGACAGGGGGGAGTGAAAAACTGTTTTTT	CASSAKTGGSEKLFF
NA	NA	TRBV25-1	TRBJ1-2	TGTGCCAGCAGTGATGTCTCCAAGAGAGGCTACACCTTC	CASSDVSKRGYTF
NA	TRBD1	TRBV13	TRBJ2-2	TGTGCCAGCAGCTCCGGGACAGGGGAGACCGGGGAGCTGTTTTTT	CASSSGTGETGELFF
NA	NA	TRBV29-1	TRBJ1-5	TGCAGCGTTGGTGCAAGCAATCAGCCCCAGCATTTT	CSVGASNQPQHF
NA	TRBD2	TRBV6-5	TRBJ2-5	TGTGCCAGCAGTAGGACTAGTGAAGAGACCCAGTACTTC	CASSRTSEETQYF
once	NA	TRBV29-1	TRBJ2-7	TGCAGCGACGCCTACCCGGACGGATACGAGCAGTACTTC	CSDAYPDGYEQYF